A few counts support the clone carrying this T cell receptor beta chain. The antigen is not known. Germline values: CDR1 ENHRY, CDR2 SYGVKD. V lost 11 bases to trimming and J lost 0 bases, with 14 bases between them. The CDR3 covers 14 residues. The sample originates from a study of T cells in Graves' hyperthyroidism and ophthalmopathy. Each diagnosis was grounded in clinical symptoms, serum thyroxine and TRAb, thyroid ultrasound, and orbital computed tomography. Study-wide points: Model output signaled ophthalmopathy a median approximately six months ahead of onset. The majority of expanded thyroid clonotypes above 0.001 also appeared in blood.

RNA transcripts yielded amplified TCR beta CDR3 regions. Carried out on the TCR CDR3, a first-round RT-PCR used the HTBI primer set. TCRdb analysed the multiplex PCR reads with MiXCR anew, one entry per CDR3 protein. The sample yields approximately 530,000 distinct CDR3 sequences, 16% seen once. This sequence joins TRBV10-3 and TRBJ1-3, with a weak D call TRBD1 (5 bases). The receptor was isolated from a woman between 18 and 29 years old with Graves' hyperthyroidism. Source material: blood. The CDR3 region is CASLEGASGNTIYF. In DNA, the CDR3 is TGTGCCTCCCTGGAAGGGGCCTCTGGAAACACCATATATTTT.